This T cell receptor (beta chain) was retrieved from a study of blood T cell repertoires in COVID-19. In the study overall: Nucleic acid was either cDNA or gDNA, and it came from T cells, B-cell-depleted T cells, or PBMCs.

Produced via immunoSEQ multiplex PCR; TCRdb's table is partial and in-frame only. The profile shows 150,000 or so clones, roughly 88% of them singletons. Germline CDR1 reads SGDLS; CDR2 reads YYNGEE. Trimming took 1 base from V and 0 from J; bases not matched to a gene: 15. The CDR3 has 20 amino acids. This chain joins TRBV9 and TRBJ2-1; 8 bases are shared with TRBD2. Sequencing used peripheral blood. This clonotype was sampled from a man in his fifties or sixties with acute or convalescent COVID-19. CDR3 sequence (DNA): TGTGCCAGCAGCGTATCTTTCCGCGGCTCGGGGGGGAGCTCCTACAATGAGCAGTTCTTC. Translation gives CASSVSFRGSGGSSYNEQFF.